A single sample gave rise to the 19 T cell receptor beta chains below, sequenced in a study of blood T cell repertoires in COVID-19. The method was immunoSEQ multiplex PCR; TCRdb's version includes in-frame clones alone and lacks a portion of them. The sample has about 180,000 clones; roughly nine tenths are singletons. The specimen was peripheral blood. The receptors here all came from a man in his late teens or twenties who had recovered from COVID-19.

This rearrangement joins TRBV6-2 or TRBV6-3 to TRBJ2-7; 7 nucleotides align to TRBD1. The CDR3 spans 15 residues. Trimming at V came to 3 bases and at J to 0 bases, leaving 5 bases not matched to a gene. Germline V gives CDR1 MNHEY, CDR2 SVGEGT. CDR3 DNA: TGTGCCAGCAGTTATTCAGACAGGGTCTCCTACGAGCAGTACTTC. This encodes CASSYSDRVSYEQYF.

The CDR3 DNA is TGCAGCGTTGAGCTGGGACTAGTTGTTAGCACAGATACGCAGTATTTT. Translation gives CSVELGLVVSTDTQYF. V and J are TRBV29-1 and TRBJ2-3; the match to TRBD2 covers 8 bases. Germline V gene data show CDR1 as SQVTM and CDR2 as ANQGSEA. The trim removed 3 bases at V and 0 bases at J, leaving 8 bases unmatched. This CDR3 has 16 residues.

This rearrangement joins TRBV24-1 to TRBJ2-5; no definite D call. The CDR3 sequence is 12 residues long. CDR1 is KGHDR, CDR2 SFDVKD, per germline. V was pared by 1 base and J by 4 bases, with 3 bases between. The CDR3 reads CATSDFGETQYF. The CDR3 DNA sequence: TGTGCCACCAGTGATTTCGGAGAGACCCAGTACTTC.

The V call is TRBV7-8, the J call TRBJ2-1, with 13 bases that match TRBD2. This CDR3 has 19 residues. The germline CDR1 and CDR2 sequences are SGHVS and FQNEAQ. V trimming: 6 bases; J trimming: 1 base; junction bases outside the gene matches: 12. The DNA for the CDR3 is TGTGCCAGCAGGCAAACCACTAGCGGGAGGGCCCCATCCTACAATGAGCAGTTCTTC. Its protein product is CASRQTTSGRAPSYNEQFF.

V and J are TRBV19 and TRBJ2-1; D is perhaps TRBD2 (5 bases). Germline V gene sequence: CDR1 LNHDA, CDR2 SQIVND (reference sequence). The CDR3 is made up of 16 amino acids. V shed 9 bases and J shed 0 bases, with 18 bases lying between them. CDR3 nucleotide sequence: TGTGCCAGCGCGGCGGCTGGGAGAAGCTCCTACAATGAGCAGTTCTTC. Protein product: CASAAAGRSSYNEQFF.

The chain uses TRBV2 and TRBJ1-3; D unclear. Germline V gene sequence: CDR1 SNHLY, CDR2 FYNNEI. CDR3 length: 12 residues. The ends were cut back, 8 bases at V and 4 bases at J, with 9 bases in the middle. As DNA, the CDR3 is TGTGCCAGCTCGGGTTCCGGAAACACCATATATTTT. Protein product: CASSGSGNTIYF.

CDR3 DNA: TGTGCCAGCAGCAGACAGGGTAATAGCAATCAGCCCCAGCATTTT. This encodes CASSRQGNSNQPQHF. The rearrangement links TRBV7-8 to TRBJ1-5, with 7 bases that match TRBD1. J was trimmed by 0 bases and V by 5 bases; bases with no gene match: 4. The CDR3 has 15 amino acids. Germline V gene lookup returns CDR1 SGHVS and CDR2 FQNEAQ.

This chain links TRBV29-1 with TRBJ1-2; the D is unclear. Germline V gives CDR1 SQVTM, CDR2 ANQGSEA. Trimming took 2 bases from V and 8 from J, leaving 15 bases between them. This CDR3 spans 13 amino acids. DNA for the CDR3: TGCAGCGTTGAACTCGTGGGCCGGAAAGGCTACACCTTC. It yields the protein CSVELVGRKGYTF.

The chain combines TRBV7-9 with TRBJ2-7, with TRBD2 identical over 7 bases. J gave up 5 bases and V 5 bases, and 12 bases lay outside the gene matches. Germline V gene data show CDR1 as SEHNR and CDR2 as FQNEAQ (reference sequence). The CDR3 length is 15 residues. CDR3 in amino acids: CASSPPGGRVHEQYF. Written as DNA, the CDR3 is TGTGCCAGCAGCCCACCCGGCGGGAGAGTCCACGAGCAGTACTTC.

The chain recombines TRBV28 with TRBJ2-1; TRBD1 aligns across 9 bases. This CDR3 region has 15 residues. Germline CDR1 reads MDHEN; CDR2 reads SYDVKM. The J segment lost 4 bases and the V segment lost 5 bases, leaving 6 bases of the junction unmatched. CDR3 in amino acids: CASSPGTGPYNEQFF. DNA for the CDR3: TGTGCCAGCAGTCCGGGGACAGGGCCTTACAATGAGCAGTTCTTC. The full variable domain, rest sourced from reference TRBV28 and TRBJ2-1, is DVKVTQSSRYLVKRTGEKVFLECVQDMDHENMFWYRQDPGLGLRLIYFSYDVKMKEKGDIPEGYSVSREKKERFSLILESASTNQTSMYLCASSPGTGPYNEQFFGPGTRLTVL.

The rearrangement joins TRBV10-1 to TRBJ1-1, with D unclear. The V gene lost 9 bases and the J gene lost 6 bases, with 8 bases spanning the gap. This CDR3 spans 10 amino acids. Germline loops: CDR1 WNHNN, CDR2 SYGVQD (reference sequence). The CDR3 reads CARRGPEAFF. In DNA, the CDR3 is TGCGCCAGAAGAGGGCCTGAAGCTTTCTTT.

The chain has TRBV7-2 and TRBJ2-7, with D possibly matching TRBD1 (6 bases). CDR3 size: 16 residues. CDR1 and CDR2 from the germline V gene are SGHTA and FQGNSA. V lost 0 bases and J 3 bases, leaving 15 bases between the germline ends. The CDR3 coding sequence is TGTGCCAGCAGCTTAGCGACGGCAGGGGACCTCTACGAGCAGTACTTC. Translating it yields CASSLATAGDLYEQYF.

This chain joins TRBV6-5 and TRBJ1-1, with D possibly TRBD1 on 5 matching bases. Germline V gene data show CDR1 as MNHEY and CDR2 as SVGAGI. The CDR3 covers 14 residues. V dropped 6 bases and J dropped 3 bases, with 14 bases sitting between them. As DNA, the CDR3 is TGTGCCAGCAGCTGGCGGGGGAAGGACACTGAAGCTTTCTTT. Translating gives CASSWRGKDTEAFF.

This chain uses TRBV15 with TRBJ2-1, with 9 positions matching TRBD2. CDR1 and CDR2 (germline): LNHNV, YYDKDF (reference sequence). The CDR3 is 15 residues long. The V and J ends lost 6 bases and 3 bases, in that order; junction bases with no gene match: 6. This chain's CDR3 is CATRVAGVGYNEQFF. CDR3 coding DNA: TGTGCCACCAGAGTAGCGGGAGTTGGCTACAATGAGCAGTTCTTC.

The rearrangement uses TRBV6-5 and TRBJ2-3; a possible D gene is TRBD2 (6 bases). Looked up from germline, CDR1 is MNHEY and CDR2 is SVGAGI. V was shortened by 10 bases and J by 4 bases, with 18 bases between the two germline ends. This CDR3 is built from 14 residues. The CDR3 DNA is TGTGCCACTTACCTCGGGGGATCCCCAGATACGCAGTATTTT. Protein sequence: CATYLGGSPDTQYF.

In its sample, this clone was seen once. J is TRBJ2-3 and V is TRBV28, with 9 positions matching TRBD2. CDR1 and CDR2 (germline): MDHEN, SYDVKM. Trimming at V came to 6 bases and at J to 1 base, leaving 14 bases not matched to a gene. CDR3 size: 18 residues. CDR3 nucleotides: TGTGCCAGCAGACAACCAGGTAGCGGGAGAGGCGGCACAGATACGCAGTATTTT. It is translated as CASRQPGSGRGGTDTQYF.

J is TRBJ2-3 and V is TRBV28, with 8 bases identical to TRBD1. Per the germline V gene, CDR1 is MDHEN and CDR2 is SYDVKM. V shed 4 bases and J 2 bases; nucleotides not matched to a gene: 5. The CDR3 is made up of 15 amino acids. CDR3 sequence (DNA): TGTGCCAGCAGTTCGCAGGGGGCTTACACAGATACGCAGTATTTT. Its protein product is CASSSQGAYTDTQYF.

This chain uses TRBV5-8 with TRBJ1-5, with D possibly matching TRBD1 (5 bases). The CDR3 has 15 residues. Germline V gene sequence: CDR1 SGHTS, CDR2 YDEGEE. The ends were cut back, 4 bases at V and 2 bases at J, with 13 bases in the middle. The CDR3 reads CASSRFLGGNQPQHF. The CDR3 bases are TGTGCCAGCAGCCGTTTCTTAGGGGGCAATCAGCCCCAGCATTTT.

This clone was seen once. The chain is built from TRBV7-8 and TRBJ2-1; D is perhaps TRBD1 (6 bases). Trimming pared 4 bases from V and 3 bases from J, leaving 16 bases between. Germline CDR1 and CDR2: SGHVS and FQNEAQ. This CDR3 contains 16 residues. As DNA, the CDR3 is TGTGCCAGCAGCTCTATTACAGGGATCGACTACAATGAGCAGTTCTTC. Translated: CASSSITGIDYNEQFF.